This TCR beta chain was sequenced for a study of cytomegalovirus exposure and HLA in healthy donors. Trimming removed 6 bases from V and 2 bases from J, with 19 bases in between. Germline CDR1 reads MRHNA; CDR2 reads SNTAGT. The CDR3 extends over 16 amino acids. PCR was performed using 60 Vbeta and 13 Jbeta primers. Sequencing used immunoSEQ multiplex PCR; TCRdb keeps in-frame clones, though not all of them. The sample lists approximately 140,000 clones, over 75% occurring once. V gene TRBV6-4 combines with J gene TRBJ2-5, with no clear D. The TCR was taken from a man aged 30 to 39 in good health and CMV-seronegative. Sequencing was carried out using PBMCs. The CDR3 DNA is TGTGCCAGCAGCGGAATACCGGAGCCGCAACAAGAGACCCAGTACTTC. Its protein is CASSGIPEPQQETQYF.